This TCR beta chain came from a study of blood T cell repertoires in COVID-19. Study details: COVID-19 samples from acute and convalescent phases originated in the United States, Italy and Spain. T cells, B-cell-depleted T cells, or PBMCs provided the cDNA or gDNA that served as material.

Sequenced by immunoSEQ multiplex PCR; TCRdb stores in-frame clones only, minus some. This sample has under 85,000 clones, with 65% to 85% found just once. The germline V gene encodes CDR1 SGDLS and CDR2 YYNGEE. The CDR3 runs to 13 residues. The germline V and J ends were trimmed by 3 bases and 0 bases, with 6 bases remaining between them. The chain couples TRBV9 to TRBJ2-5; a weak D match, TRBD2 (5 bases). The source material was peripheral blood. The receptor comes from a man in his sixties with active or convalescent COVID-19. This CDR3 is CASSAGNQETQYF. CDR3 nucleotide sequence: TGTGCCAGCAGCGCCGGGAACCAAGAGACCCAGTACTTC. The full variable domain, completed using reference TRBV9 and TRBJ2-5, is DSGVTQTPKHLITATGQRVTLRCSPRSGDLSVYWYQQSLDQGLQFLIQYYNGEERAKGNILERFSAQQFPDLHSELNLSSLELGDSALYFCASSAGNQETQYFGPGTRLLVL.